Following are 19 T cell receptor beta chains from one sample sequenced in a study of cytomegalovirus exposure and HLA in healthy donors. This PCR relied on a set of 60 Vbeta primers and 13 Jbeta primers. Method: immunoSEQ multiplex PCR; TCRdb's copy keeps in-frame clones and lacks some. The sample lists approximately 100,000 clones, around 84% occurring once. The specimen sequenced was PBMCs. These receptors all stem from a man aged 40-49 years in good health and CMV-seropositive.

The CDR3 DNA reads TGTGCCAGCAGCGTCACTAGCGGGCTACCAGATACGCAGTATTTT. It encodes CASSVTSGLPDTQYF. This chain joins TRBV9 and TRBJ2-3; 9 positions agree with TRBD2. Germline loops: CDR1 SGDLS, CDR2 YYNGEE. The CDR3 extends over 15 amino acids. V was clipped by 2 bases and J by 4 bases; unmatched bases: 5.

The chain links TRBV19 to TRBJ1-2; TRBD1 is a possible D gene (6 bases). Germline assignment: CDR1 LNHDA and CDR2 SQIVND (reference sequence). The CDR3 covers 17 residues. Trimming pared 5 bases from V and 8 bases from J, leaving 27 bases between. The CDR3 region has the DNA TGTGCCAGTAGTTCAACAGGGTCTCTCGAGAGGAAGCGCGGCTACACCTTC. Protein: CASSSTGSLERKRGYTF.

J is TRBJ2-7 and V is TRBV18; 7 bases agree with TRBD2. The length of the CDR3 is 14 residues. Germline V gives CDR1 KGHSH, CDR2 LQKENI. The junction had 2 bases not matched to a gene; V was cut back by 2 bases and J by 1 base. In nucleotides, the CDR3 is TGTGCCAGCTCACCAGGGACTACTTCCTACGAGCAGTACTTC. Translation: CASSPGTTSYEQYF.

This clone appeared once. J is TRBJ1-6 and V is TRBV6-1, with 8 bases lining up with TRBD1. The CDR3 spans 14 residues. V trimming: 6 bases; J trimming: 9 bases; junction bases outside the gene matches: 7. Germline CDR1 reads MNHNS; CDR2 reads SASEGT. CDR3 in amino acids: CASRTGTGGSPLHF. For the CDR3, the DNA is TGTGCCAGCAGAACCGGGACAGGAGGTTCACCCCTCCACTTT.

The chain employs TRBV9 and TRBJ2-5; the match to TRBD1 covers 7 bases. The CDR3 length is 13 residues. The J segment lost 5 bases and the V segment lost 3 bases, leaving 4 bases of the junction unmatched. Germline CDR1 is SGDLS and CDR2 is YYNGEE. Written as DNA, the CDR3 is TGTGCCAGCAGCGACAGGGGTGAGGAGACCCAGTACTTC. It specifies CASSDRGEETQYF.

This chain links TRBV11-2 with TRBJ2-3; 8 nucleotides line up with TRBD1. CDR1 is SGHAT, CDR2 FQNNGV, per germline. The V and J ends lost 4 bases and 2 bases, in that order; junction bases with no gene match: 5. The CDR3 spans 15 residues. The CDR3 is CASSSTGGITDTQYF. CDR3 in DNA: TGTGCCAGCAGCTCCACAGGGGGTATCACAGATACGCAGTATTTT.

CDR3 in amino acids: CASSSRGQPYEQYF. The DNA of the CDR3 is TGTGCCAGTAGTTCGAGAGGACAGCCCTACGAGCAGTACTTC. The rearrangement links TRBV19 to TRBJ2-7, with D possibly TRBD1 on 6 matching bases. Germline-derived CDR1 and CDR2 are LNHDA and SQIVND (reference sequence). Trimming pared 5 bases from V and 2 bases from J, leaving 13 bases between. There are 14 residues in the CDR3.

V gene TRBV21-1 combines with J gene TRBJ2-2; whether TRBD1, the table's D call, matches the DNA was not checked. TRBV21-1 counts as a pseudogene. The CDR3 has 14 amino acids. In nucleotides, the CDR3 is TGTGCCAGCAGCCGCAGGGTGCGAACCGGGGAGCTGTTTTTT. It codes for CASSRRVRTGELFF.

The chain employs TRBV5-4 and TRBJ2-3, with 9 bases that match TRBD2. V shed 4 bases and J 0 bases; nucleotides not matched to a gene: 9. The CDR3 sequence is 17 residues long. Per germline, CDR1 SGHNT and CDR2 YYREEE (reference sequence). The CDR3 nucleotides are TGTGCCAGCAGCACACCGGGACTAGCCTTTAGCACAGATACGCAGTATTTT. Amino acids: CASSTPGLAFSTDTQYF.

The chain recombines TRBV6-6 with TRBJ2-2, with D perhaps matching TRBD1 (6 bases). Germline-derived CDR1 and CDR2 are MNHNY and SVGAGI (reference sequence). This CDR3 spans 13 amino acids. V gave up 5 bases and J gave up 6 bases, with 10 bases separating them. The DNA for the CDR3 is TGTGCCAGCAGTCAGGACAGACCCGGGGAGCTGTTTTTT. Its translation is CASSQDRPGELFF.

The V gene is TRBV2, the J gene TRBJ2-2; tentative D call: TRBD1 (6 bases). The CDR3 has 15 residues. CDR1 SNHLY and CDR2 FYNNEI come from the germline V gene. V was cut by 2 bases and J by 4 bases, with 11 bases left in between. The CDR3 coding sequence is TGTGCCAGCAGTGAAAGGGGGATGGGCACCGGGGAGCTGTTTTTT. Amino acids: CASSERGMGTGELFF.

Here the CDR3 DNA reads TGTGCCAGCAGCTTAAAGGGCCCAGGGGGCTCTTCCCTCCACTTT. Its protein product is CASSLKGPGGSSLHF. The chain carries TRBV7-3 and TRBJ1-6, with 8 bases matching TRBD1. CDR3 length: 15 amino acids. CDR1 SGHTA and CDR2 FQGTGA come from the germline V gene. J gave up 14 bases and V 1 base, and 10 bases lay outside the gene matches.

The CDR3 loop reads CASSSGLGTNQPQHF. Written as DNA, the CDR3 is TGTGCCAGCAGCTCGGGCCTCGGGACAAATCAGCCCCAGCATTTT. The genes are TRBV7-3 and TRBJ1-5, with D possibly matching TRBD1 (6 bases). Deletions cut 4 bases from V and 4 bases from J, with 14 bases between. The CDR3 is 15 residues long. Germline V gene lookup returns CDR1 SGHTA and CDR2 FQGTGA.

The count of this clone is one. The chain employs TRBV5-4 and TRBJ1-1, with unresolved D. Per the germline V gene, CDR1 is SGHNT and CDR2 is YYREEE (reference sequence). Trimming pared 0 bases from V and 4 bases from J, leaving 13 bases between. The CDR3 sequence is 15 residues long. The CDR3 loop reads CASSLGGEGATEAFF. DNA of the CDR3: TGTGCCAGCAGCTTGGGGGGAGAGGGAGCCACTGAAGCTTTCTTT. The whole variable domain, remainder taken from reference TRBV5-4 and TRBJ1-1, is ETGVTQSPTHLIKTRGQQVTLRCSSQSGHNTVSWYQQALGQGPQFIFQYYREEENGRGNFPPRFSGLQFPNYSSELNVNALELDDSALYLCASSLGGEGATEAFFGQGTRLTVV.

This clone was seen just once. The chain uses TRBV27 and TRBJ2-5, with unresolved D. The CDR3 sequence is 16 residues long. The V gene lost 6 bases and the J gene lost 0 bases, with 17 bases spanning the gap. In germline, CDR1 is MNHEY, CDR2 SMNVEV (reference sequence). The CDR3 nucleotides are TGTGCCAGCAGCCCTACGACATCAAGTTACCAAGAGACCCAGTACTTC. Amino acid sequence: CASSPTTSSYQETQYF.

V is TRBV11-3 and J is TRBJ2-1; 8 bases map to TRBD1. V shed 5 bases, J shed 8 bases, and the junction held 5 bases outside the gene matches. Germline CDR1 and CDR2: SGHNT and YENEEA. The CDR3 is made up of 13 amino acids. The CDR3 DNA reads TGTGCCAGCAGCCCGACAGGGGACCATGAGCAGTTCTTC. It specifies CASSPTGDHEQFF.

The sample holds a few counts of this clone. The genes are TRBV16 and TRBJ1-4; D is ambiguous. Germline CDR1 reads KGHSY; CDR2 reads FQNENV. V dropped 5 bases and J dropped 5 bases, with 21 bases sitting between them. This CDR3 comprises 17 residues. CDR3 nucleotide sequence: TGTGCCAGCAGCGCCCTTGGTCGGGGAAAGGGCAATGAAAAACTGTTTTTT. The encoded protein is CASSALGRGKGNEKLFF.

The chain carries TRBV27 and TRBJ1-2, with D possibly TRBD1 on 6 matching bases. V dropped 2 bases and J dropped 6 bases, with 16 bases sitting between them. The germline CDR1 and CDR2 sequences are MNHEY and SMNVEV (reference sequence). This CDR3 is built from 15 residues. As DNA, the CDR3 is TGTGCCAGCAGTTTAGGGGCAGGGGAAATCGATGGCTACACCTTC. This translates into CASSLGAGEIDGYTF.

This clone came up once. CDR3 nucleotides: TGTGCCAGCAGCTTATCCGCCAGTCCTAGGAAGGCTTTCTTT. Translation gives CASSLSASPRKAFF. The chain employs TRBV7-9 and TRBJ1-1, with unresolved D. Per the germline V gene, CDR1 is SEHNR and CDR2 is FQNEAQ (reference sequence). Trimming shortened V by 2 bases and J by 11 bases, and 18 bases separated the two germline ends. The CDR3 totals 14 residues.